The rows below give T cell receptor beta chains drawn from one sample of a study of T cells after yellow fever vaccination. MiXCR, applied by TCRdb to the 5' RACE reads, yields one record per CDR3 protein. The table lists around 530,000 distinct CDR3 sequences, about a sixth of them singletons, with 15% to 20% in the top ten. The specimen comprised PBMCs, sampled roughly 5 days after the first yellow fever vaccination. The receptors were sampled from a man aged 18 to 29 who received the YFV17D yellow fever vaccine. Each CDR3 is given without its conserved first and last residue. Each record gives: J gene, V gene, CDR3 protein.

>TRBJ1-1|TRBV27
ASSPRIGREAF
>TRBJ2-3|TRBV20-1
SAVQGWRTDTQY
>TRBJ2-5|TRBV28
ASSQGREWETQY
>TRBJ2-1|TRBV29-1
SVEGTESSYNEQF
>TRBJ2-5|TRBV20-1
SARLHRNSETQY
>TRBJ2-3|TRBV7-2
ASSLGGREDTQY
>TRBJ1-5|TRBV5-1
ASAPDRGTQPQH
>TRBJ2-7|TRBV6-5
ASSYGEGIPYEQY
>TRBJ2-5|TRBV6-5
ASSYRQIRETQY
>TRBJ2-7|TRBV12-3/TRBV12-4
ASRSGTSEQY
>TRBJ2-3|TRBV6-5
ASSYSSRRDTQY
>TRBJ2-1|TRBV7-3
ASSPIGLDNEQF
>TRBJ2-2|TRBV12-3/TRBV12-4
ASGGPGELF
>TRBJ2-3|TRBV20-1
SARRFSSTDTQY
>TRBJ2-7|TRBV15
ATSRDRGLYEQY
>TRBJ1-1|TRBV20-1
SARQITEAF
>TRBJ1-1|TRBV7-9
ASSLYKGREGTEAF
>TRBJ2-3|TRBV7-9
ASSSASGGGTTDTQY
>TRBJ2-5|TRBV2
ASSKLGQGQETQY
>TRBJ1-2|TRBV25-1
ASSQPRTGRSGYT
>TRBJ2-1|TRBV7-9
ASREPGTGNNEQF
>TRBJ1-4|TRBV29-1
SARHSTNEKLF
>TRBJ2-4|TRBV20-1
SARGGGEPKNIQY
>TRBJ2-3|TRBV7-8
ASSLAPAGSLGDTQY
>TRBJ2-2|TRBV28
ATYRGYTGELF
>TRBJ2-5|TRBV24-1
ATSDSRKETQY
>TRBJ2-7|TRBV6-1
ASSDEPGEQY
>TRBJ1-4|TRBV4-3
ASSARDRYNEKLF
>TRBJ2-7|TRBV7-2
ASSSATEFYEQY
>TRBJ2-1|TRBV4-2
ASSQDVAGAGGHNEQF
>TRBJ2-3|TRBV12-3/TRBV12-4
ASSFSRGRWNTDTQY
>TRBJ2-2|TRBV5-1
ASSPTVLDPGELF
>TRBJ1-5|TRBV6-1
ASSNSGTGVGQPQH
>TRBJ2-7|TRBV5-1
ASSLGGPDEQY
>TRBJ2-1|TRBV7-6
ASSSRNEQF
>TRBJ2-2|TRBV5-1
ASSLAVGTGELF
>TRBJ2-1|TRBV18
ASSPTTGGSEQF
>TRBJ1-2|TRBV12-3/TRBV12-4
ASSLVDSVYGYT
>TRBJ1-2|TRBV27
ASGTRDSGYT
>TRBJ1-2|TRBV7-9
ATGGYGYT
>TRBJ1-1|TRBV12-3/TRBV12-4
ASSLALWQFGGNTEAF
>TRBJ2-1|TRBV4-1
ASSQVSNGEQF
>TRBJ2-2|TRBV7-9
ASSPDRTGELF
>TRBJ1-5|TRBV7-2
ASSARPANQPQH
>TRBJ2-4|TRBV6-2/TRBV6-3
ASSYPGRGGRVALGYIQY
>TRBJ2-5|TRBV6-5
ASSFGQTQY
>TRBJ1-2|TRBV7-9
ASSRGTAHNYGYT
>TRBJ2-1|TRBV7-9
ASSLGVGELEYNEQF